The present T cell receptor (beta chain) was sequenced within a study of Graves' ophthalmopathy and Graves' hyperthyroidism. V lost 5 bases to trimming and J lost 0 bases; unmatched junction nucleotides: 14. CDR3 length: 18 residues. The TCR beta CDR3 regions underwent amplification from RNA transcripts. Second-round multiplex PCR came after first-round RT-PCR with HTBI primers. TCRdb fed the multiplex PCR reads into MiXCR, producing one record per CDR3 protein. The table includes some 410,000 distinct CDR3 sequences, around 21% detected once. The chain joins TRBV12-3 or TRBV12-4 to TRBJ1-1; 8 positions match TRBD1. This clonotype was obtained from a woman aged 18-30 years with stable Graves' hyperthyroidism. The specimen was peripheral blood. CDR3 sequence: CASSPLGAQGGMNTEAFF. In DNA, the CDR3 is TGTGCCAGCAGTCCCTTAGGGGCACAGGGGGGGATGAACACTGAAGCTTTCTTT.